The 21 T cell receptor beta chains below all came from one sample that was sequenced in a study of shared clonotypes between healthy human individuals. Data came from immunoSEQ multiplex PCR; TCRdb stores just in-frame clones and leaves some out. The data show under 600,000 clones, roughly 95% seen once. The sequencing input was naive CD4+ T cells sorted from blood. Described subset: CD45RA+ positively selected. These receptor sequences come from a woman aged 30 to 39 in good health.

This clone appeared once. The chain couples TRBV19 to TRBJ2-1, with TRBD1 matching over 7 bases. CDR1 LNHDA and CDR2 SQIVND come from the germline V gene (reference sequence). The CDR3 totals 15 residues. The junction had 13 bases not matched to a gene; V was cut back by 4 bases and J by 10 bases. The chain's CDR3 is CASSTRDSSRWEQFF. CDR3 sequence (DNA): TGTGCCAGTAGTACCCGGGACAGCAGTCGATGGGAGCAGTTCTTC.

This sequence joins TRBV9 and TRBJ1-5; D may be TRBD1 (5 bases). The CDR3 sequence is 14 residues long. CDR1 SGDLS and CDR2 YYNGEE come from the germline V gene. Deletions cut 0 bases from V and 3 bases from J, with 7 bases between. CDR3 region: CASSVGQFNQPQHF. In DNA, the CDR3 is TGTGCCAGCAGCGTAGGACAGTTCAATCAGCCCCAGCATTTT.

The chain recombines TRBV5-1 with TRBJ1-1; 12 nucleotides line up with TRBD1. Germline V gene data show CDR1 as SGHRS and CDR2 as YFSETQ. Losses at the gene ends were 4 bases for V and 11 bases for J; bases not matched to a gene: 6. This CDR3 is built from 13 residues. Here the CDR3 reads CASSPGQGAGAFF. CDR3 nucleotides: TGCGCCAGCAGCCCGGGACAGGGGGCCGGGGCTTTCTTT.

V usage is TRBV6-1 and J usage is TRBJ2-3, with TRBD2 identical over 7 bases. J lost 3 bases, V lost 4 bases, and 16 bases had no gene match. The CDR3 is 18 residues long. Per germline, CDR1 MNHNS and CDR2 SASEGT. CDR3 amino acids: CASSGQSMGLLKTDTQYF. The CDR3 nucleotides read TGTGCCAGCAGTGGACAAAGCATGGGACTATTGAAGACAGATACGCAGTATTTT.

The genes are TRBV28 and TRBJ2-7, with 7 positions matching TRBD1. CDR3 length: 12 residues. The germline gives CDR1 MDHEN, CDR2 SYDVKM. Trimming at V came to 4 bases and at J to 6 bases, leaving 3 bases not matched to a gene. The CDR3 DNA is TGTGCCAGCAGTTCACAGGGGCCCGAGCAGTACTTC. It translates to CASSSQGPEQYF.

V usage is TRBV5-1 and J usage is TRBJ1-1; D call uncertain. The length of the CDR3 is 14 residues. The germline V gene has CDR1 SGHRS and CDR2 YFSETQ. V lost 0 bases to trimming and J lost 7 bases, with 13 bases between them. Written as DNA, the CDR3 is TGCGCCAGCAGCTTGGGCAGTTTCGACGGTGAAGCTTTCTTT. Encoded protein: CASSLGSFDGEAFF.

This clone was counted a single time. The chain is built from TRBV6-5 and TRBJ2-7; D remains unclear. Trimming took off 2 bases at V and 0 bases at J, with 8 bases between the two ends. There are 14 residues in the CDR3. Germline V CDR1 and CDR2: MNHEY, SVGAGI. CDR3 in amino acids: CASSYSWSSYEQYF. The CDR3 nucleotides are TGTGCCAGCAGTTACAGTTGGAGCTCCTACGAGCAGTACTTC.

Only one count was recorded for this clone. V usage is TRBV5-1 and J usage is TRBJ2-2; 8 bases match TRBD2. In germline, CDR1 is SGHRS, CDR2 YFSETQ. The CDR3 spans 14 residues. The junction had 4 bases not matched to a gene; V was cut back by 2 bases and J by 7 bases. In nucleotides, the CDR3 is TGCGCCAGCAGCTTTAGCGGGACTAGCGGGGAGCTGTTTTTT. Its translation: CASSFSGTSGELFF. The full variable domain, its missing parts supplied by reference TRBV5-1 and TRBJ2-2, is KAGVTQTPRYLIKTRGQQVTLSCSPISGHRSVSWYQQTPGQGLQFLFEYFSETQRNKGNFPGRFSGRQFSNSRSEMNVSTLELGDSALYLCASSFSGTSGELFFGEGSRLTVL.

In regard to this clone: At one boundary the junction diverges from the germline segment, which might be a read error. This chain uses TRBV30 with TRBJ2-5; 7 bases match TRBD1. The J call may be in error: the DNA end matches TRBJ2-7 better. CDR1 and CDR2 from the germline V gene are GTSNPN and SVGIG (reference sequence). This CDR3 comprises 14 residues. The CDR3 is CVWEHKAGGYEQYF. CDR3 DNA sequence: TGTGTCTGGGAACATAAAGCAGGGGGCTACGAGCAGTACTTC.

The CDR3 DNA is TGTGCCAGCAGCTCGACAGGGTTTGGTGAAGCTTTCTTT. Amino acid sequence: CASSSTGFGEAFF. J is TRBJ1-1 and V is TRBV7-2, with 7 positions matching TRBD1. The CDR3 contains 13 residues. Trimming removed 4 bases from V and 7 bases from J; junction bases left unmatched: 6. The germline V gene encodes CDR1 SGHTA and CDR2 FQGNSA.

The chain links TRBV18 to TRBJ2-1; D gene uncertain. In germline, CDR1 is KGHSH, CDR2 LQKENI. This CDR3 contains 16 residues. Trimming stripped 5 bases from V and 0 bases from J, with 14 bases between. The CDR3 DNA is TGTGCCAGCTCATCCGAAAAGGTGAGCTCCTACAATGAGCAGTTCTTC. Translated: CASSSEKVSSYNEQFF. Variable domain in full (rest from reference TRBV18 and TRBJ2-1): NAGVMQNPRHLVRRRGQEARLRCSPMKGHSHVYWYRQLPEEGLKFMVYLQKENIIDESGMPKERFSAEFPKEGPSILRIQQVVRGDSAAYFCASSSEKVSSYNEQFFGPGTRLTVL.

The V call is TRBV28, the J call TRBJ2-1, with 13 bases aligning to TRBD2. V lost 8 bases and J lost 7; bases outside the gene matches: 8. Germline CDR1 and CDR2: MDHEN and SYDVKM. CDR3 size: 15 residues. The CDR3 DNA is TGTGCCAGCGGACGGACTAGCGGGAGCATTAATGAGCAGTTCTTC. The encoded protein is CASGRTSGSINEQFF.

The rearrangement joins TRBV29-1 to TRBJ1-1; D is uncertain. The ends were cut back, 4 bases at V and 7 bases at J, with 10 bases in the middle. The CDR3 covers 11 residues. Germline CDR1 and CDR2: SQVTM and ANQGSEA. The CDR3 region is CSVVAQLEAFF. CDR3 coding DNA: TGCAGCGTTGTCGCTCAACTTGAAGCTTTCTTT.

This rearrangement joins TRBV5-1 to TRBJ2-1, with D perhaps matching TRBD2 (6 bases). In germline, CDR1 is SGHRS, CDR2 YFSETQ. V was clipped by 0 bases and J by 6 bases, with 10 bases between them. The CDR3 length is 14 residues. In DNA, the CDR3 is TGCGCCAGCAGCTTGGGGACTATCCCCAATGAGCAGTTCTTC. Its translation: CASSLGTIPNEQFF. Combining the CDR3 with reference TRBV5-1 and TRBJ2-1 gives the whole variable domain KAGVTQTPRYLIKTRGQQVTLSCSPISGHRSVSWYQQTPGQGLQFLFEYFSETQRNKGNFPGRFSGRQFSNSRSEMNVSTLELGDSALYLCASSLGTIPNEQFFGPGTRLTVL.

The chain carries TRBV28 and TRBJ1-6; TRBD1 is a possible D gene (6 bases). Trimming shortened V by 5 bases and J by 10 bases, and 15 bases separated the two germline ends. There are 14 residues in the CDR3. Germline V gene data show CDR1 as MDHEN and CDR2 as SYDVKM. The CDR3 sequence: CASSLPGVSSPLHF. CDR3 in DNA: TGTGCCAGCAGTCTCCCAGGGGTAAGCTCACCCCTCCACTTT.

The CDR3 protein is CASRLTMVGRYSNQPQHF. In DNA, the CDR3 is TGTGCCAGCAGACTAACGATGGTCGGGCGGTATAGCAATCAGCCCCAGCATTTT. The V and J genes are TRBV27 and TRBJ1-5; D ambiguous. Germline V lookup: CDR1 MNHEY, CDR2 SMNVEV (reference sequence). The V gene lost 6 bases and the J gene lost 0 bases, with 21 bases spanning the gap. The CDR3 is 18 amino acids.

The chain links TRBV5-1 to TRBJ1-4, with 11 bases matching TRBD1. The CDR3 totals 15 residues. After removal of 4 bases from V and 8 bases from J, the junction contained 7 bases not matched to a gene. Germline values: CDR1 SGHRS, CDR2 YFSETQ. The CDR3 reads CASSQGQGALEKLFF. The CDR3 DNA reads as TGCGCCAGCAGCCAAGGACAGGGGGCGCTGGAAAAACTGTTTTTT. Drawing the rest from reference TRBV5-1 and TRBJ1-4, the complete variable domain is KAGVTQTPRYLIKTRGQQVTLSCSPISGHRSVSWYQQTPGQGLQFLFEYFSETQRNKGNFPGRFSGRQFSNSRSEMNVSTLELGDSALYLCASSQGQGALEKLFFGSGTQLSVL.

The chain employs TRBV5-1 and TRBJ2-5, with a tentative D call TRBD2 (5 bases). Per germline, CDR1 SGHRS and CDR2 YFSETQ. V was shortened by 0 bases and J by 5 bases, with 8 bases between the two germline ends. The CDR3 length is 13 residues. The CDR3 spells CASSLASPETQYF. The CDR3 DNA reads TGCGCCAGCAGCTTGGCTAGCCCCGAGACCCAGTACTTC.

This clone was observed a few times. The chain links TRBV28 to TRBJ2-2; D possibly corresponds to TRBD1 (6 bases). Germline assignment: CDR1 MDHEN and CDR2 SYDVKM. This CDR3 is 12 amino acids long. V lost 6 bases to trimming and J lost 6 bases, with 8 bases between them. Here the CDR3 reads CASSPGAGELFF. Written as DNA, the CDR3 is TGTGCCAGCAGCCCAGGGGCCGGGGAGCTGTTTTTT.

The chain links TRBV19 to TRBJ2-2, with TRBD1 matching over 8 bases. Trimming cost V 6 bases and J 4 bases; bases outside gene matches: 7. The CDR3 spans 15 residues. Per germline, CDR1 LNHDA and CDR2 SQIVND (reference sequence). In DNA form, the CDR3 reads TGTGCCAGTAGCCAAGGACAGGGCCCCACCGGGGAGCTGTTTTTT. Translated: CASSQGQGPTGELFF.

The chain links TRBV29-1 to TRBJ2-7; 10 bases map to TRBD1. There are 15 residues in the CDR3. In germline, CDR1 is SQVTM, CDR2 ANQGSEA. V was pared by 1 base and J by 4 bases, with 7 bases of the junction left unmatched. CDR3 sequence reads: CSVEVGTGAAYEQYF. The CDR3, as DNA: TGCAGCGTTGAAGTTGGGACAGGGGCGGCGTACGAGCAGTACTTC.